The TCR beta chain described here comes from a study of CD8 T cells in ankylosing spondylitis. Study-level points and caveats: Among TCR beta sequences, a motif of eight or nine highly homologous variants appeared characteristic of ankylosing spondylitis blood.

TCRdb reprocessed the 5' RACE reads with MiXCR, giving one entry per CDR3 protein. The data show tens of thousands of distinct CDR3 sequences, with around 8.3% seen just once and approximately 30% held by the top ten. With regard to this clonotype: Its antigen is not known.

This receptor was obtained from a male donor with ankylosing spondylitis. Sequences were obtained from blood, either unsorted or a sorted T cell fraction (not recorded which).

The DNA for the CDR3 is TGTGCCAGCAGCTTCGGGAGGGATGAGCAGTTCTTC. Translation gives CASSFGRDEQFF. J is TRBJ2-1 and V is TRBV7-9; TRBD2 matches at 8 bases. Losses at the gene ends were 3 bases for V and 8 bases for J; bases not matched to a gene: 0. The CDR3 totals 12 residues. Germline values: CDR1 SEHNR, CDR2 FQNEAQ (reference sequence).